Listed here is a single T cell receptor (beta chain). The antigen is not known. The CDR3 runs 19 residues. This sample stems from a study of PD-1 blockade in mismatch repair-deficient tumors. Study-wide results and limits: After pembrolizumab, tumor-resident clones rose rapidly, then generally contracted before radiologic responses.

Generated by immunoSEQ multiplex PCR, the TCRdb table keeps only in-frame clones and is missing some. The sample has tens of thousands of clones; approximately 81% are singletons. Every patient had mismatch repair deficiency by PCR or immunohistochemistry. Three pembrolizumab responders had their TCRs sequenced. The material sequenced was peripheral blood, taken 12 weeks after starting pembrolizumab. J is TRBJ1-5 and V is TRBV21-1. TRBV21-1 is termed a pseudogene. This sequence was found in an adult with mismatch repair-deficient cancer. DNA of the CDR3: TGTGCCAGCAGCAAAGAGGGAGAGGAGGGGATGTATAGCAATCAGCCCCAGCATTTT. This encodes CASSKEGEEGMYSNQPQHF.